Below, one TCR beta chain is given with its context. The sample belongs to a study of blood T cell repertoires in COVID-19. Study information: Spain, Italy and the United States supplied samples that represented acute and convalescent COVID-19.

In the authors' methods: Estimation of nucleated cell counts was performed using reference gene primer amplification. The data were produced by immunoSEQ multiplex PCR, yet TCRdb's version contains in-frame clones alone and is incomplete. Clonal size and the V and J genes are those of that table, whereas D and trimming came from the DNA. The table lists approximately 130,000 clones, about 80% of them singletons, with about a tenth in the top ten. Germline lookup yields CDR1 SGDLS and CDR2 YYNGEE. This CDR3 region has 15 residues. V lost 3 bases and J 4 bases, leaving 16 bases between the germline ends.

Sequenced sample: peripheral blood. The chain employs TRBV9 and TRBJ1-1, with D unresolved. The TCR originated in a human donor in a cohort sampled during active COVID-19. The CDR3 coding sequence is TGTGCCAGCAGCGCCCGGAGGGTCGGGATCACTGAAGCTTTCTTT. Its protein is CASSARRVGITEAFF.